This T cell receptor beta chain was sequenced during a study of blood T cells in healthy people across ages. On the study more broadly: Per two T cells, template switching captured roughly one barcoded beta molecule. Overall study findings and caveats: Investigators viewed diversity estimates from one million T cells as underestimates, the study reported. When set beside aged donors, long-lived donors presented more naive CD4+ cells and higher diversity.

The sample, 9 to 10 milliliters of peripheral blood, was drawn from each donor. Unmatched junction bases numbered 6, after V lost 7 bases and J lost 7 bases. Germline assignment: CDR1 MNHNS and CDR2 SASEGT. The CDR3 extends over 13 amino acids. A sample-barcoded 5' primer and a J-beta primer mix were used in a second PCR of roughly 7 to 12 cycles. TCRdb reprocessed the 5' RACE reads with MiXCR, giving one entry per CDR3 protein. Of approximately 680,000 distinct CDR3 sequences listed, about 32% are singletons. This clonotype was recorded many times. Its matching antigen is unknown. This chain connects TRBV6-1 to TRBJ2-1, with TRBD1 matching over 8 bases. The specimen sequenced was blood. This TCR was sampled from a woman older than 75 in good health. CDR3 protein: CASIWTGTNEQFF. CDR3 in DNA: TGTGCCAGCATTTGGACAGGGACGAATGAGCAGTTCTTC.